The table lists the clone carrying this T cell receptor beta chain with a count of one. The entry originates in a study of blood T cell repertoires in COVID-19. Study summary: The origin of the acute and convalescent COVID-19 samples was the United States, Italy and Spain. PBMCs, B-cell-depleted T cells, or T cells were the source of the cDNA or gDNA that made up the material.

As handled by the study authors: Estimation of nucleated cell counts was performed using reference gene primer amplification. Profiling relied on immunoSEQ multiplex PCR, and the TCRdb table lists in-frame clones only, not all of them. The V and J calls and clone size were taken over from that table, and D and trimming were inferred from the DNA. The sample contains around 100,000 clones, roughly 80% of which appear only once. The CDR3 loop spans 14 amino acids. V lost 3 bases and J lost 6; bases outside the gene matches: 4. CDR1 and CDR2 from the germline V gene are MNHEY and SVGAGI. This TCR came from a middle-aged man with active or convalescent COVID-19. The chain employs TRBV6-5 and TRBJ2-7; 11 bases map to TRBD1. Sequenced material: peripheral blood. In nucleotides, the CDR3 is TGTGCCAGCAGTTATGGGACAGGGGGTTCCGAGCAGTACTTC. Protein sequence: CASSYGTGGSEQYF.